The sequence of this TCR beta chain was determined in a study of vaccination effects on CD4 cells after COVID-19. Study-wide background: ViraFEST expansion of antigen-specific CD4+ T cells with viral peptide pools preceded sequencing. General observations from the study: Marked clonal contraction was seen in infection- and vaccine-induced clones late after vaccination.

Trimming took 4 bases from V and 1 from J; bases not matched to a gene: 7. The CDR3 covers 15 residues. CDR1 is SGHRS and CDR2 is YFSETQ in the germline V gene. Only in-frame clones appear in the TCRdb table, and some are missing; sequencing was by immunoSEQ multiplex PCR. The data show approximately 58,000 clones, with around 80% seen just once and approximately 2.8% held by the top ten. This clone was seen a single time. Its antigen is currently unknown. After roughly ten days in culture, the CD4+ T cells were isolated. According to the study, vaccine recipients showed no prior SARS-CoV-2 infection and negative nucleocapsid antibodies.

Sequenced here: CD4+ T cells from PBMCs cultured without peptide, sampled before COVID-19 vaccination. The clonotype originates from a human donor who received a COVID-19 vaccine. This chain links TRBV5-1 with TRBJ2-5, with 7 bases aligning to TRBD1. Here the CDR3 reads CASSPSRTGQETQYF. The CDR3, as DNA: TGCGCCAGCAGCCCCTCTAGGACAGGCCAAGAGACCCAGTACTTC. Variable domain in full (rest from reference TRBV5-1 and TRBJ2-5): KAGVTQTPRYLIKTRGQQVTLSCSPISGHRSVSWYQQTPGQGLQFLFEYFSETQRNKGNFPGRFSGRQFSNSRSEMNVSTLELGDSALYLCASSPSRTGQETQYFGPGTRLLVL.